This T cell receptor beta chain was retrieved from a study of T cells in Graves' hyperthyroidism and ophthalmopathy. The V gene's germline CDR1 is PRHDT and CDR2 FYEKMQ (reference sequence). The CDR3 contains 13 residues. V lost 0 bases to trimming and J lost 5 bases, with 8 bases between them. RNA transcripts gave rise to amplified TCR beta CDR3 regions. When the TCR CDR3 underwent first-round RT-PCR, the HTBI primer set was used. Each CDR3 protein gets one entry after TCRdb re-called the multiplex PCR reads with MiXCR. The repertoire consists of approximately 620,000 distinct CDR3 sequences, with around 14% occurring once and the leading ten covering 5.8%.

The V and J genes are TRBV13 and TRBJ2-7; D uncertain. The sample consisted of blood. The TCR originated in a woman in her twenties or thirties with Graves' hyperthyroidism that later progressed to Graves' ophthalmopathy. CDR3 region: CASSLGNRDEQYF. DNA of the CDR3: TGTGCCAGCAGCTTAGGAAATAGGGACGAGCAGTACTTC.